These 28 T cell receptor beta chains were all obtained from the same sample, sequenced in a study of OX40 agonist ivuxolimab in advanced cancers. Repertoires were generated with immunoSEQ multiplex PCR, while TCRdb's copy carries only in-frame clones and drops some. Here the sample spans 60,000 to 85,000 clones, 75% to 90% being singletons. This sample comprised CD4+ or CD8+ T cells sorted from blood, obtained in a trial of the OX40 agonist ivuxolimab. Source of these receptors: an adult with an advanced solid tumor such as melanoma, head and neck, liver or kidney cancer.

This sequence joins TRBV28 and TRBJ1-1; D is ambiguous. V dropped 4 bases and J dropped 0 bases, with 18 bases sitting between them. In germline, CDR1 is MDHEN, CDR2 SYDVKM. This CDR3 is 17 amino acids long. The CDR3 region has the DNA TGTGCCAGCAGTTCCCCCGGGGAACCTACCTTGAACACTGAAGCTTTCTTT. This encodes CASSSPGEPTLNTEAFF.

The chain is built from TRBV7-2 and TRBJ2-1; D is possibly TRBD2 (7 bases). V lost 5 bases and J lost 2, with 16 bases in between. The germline V gene encodes CDR1 SGHTA and CDR2 FQGNSA. This CDR3 has 16 amino acids. The CDR3 reads CASSPGGGGAYNEQFF. CDR3 coding DNA: TGTGCCAGCAGCCCCGGGGGAGGGGGGGCCTACAATGAGCAGTTCTTC.

The chain employs TRBV28 and TRBJ1-1, with D hard to call. CDR1 is MDHEN, CDR2 SYDVKM, per germline. CDR3 size: 11 residues. V lost 6 bases and J 6 bases, leaving 8 bases between the germline ends. CDR3 residues: CASRYMSEAFF. The DNA for the CDR3 is TGTGCCAGCAGGTACATGTCTGAAGCTTTCTTT.

In DNA form, the CDR3 reads TGTGCCAGCAGTTCGATTCTGGGAGTTACCGGGGAGCTGTTTTTT. Translating gives CASSSILGVTGELFF. The chain combines TRBV6-1 with TRBJ2-2, with D tentatively TRBD2 (5 bases). The ends were cut back, 5 bases at V and 5 bases at J, with 15 bases in the middle. This CDR3 spans 15 amino acids. CDR1 is MNHNS, CDR2 SASEGT, per germline.

The chain has TRBV2 and TRBJ1-3, with D possibly matching TRBD1 (5 bases). This CDR3 is built from 14 residues. Trimming stripped 5 bases from V and 0 bases from J, with 8 bases between. Looked up from germline, CDR1 is SNHLY and CDR2 is FYNNEI. The CDR3, as DNA: TGTGCCAGCAGTCTGGGGACCTCTGGAAACACCATATATTTT. Translated: CASSLGTSGNTIYF.

This clone appeared a few times. The CDR3 DNA sequence: TGTGCCAGCAGCCCAGGGGTTGAGACCATATATTTT. This translates into CASSPGVETIYF. The chain combines TRBV7-9 with TRBJ1-3; perhaps TRBD1 as D (6 bases). From germline, CDR1 is SEHNR and CDR2 FQNEAQ (reference sequence). Trimming removed 5 bases from V and 10 bases from J, with 12 bases in between. CDR3 length: 12 residues.

V gene TRBV25-1 combines with J gene TRBJ1-1; D is perhaps TRBD1 (5 bases). Trimming took 6 bases from V and 0 from J, leaving 20 bases between them. The germline V gene has CDR1 MGHDK and CDR2 SYGVNS. This CDR3 has 17 residues. CDR3 sequence: CASSRGGGAIMNTEAFF. As DNA, the CDR3 is TGTGCCAGCAGCCGGGGCGGTGGGGCCATCATGAACACTGAAGCTTTCTTT.

The V gene is TRBV11-3, the J gene TRBJ2-5; 9 bases map to TRBD2. The CDR3 is 18 residues long. V was clipped by 4 bases and J by 2 bases; unmatched bases: 14. Germline V gives CDR1 SGHNT, CDR2 YENEEA. The CDR3 coding sequence is TGTGCCAGCAGCTCCCTCGGTAGAGCGGGAGGAGGGCAAGAGACCCAGTACTTC. Translation: CASSSLGRAGGGQETQYF.

This clone was recorded a few times. The chain is built from TRBV9 and TRBJ2-1; 7 bases agree with TRBD1. The CDR3 spans 15 residues. J was trimmed by 0 bases and V by 3 bases; bases with no gene match: 3. Looked up from germline, CDR1 is SGDLS and CDR2 is YYNGEE. The CDR3 is CASSEGASSYNEQFF. Written as DNA, the CDR3 is TGTGCCAGCAGCGAGGGGGCGAGCTCCTACAATGAGCAGTTCTTC.

V usage is TRBV6-5 and J usage is TRBJ1-5, with no clear D. The CDR3 totals 12 residues. With 5 bases removed from V and 7 bases from J, the gap between germline ends came to 9 bases. Looked up from germline, CDR1 is MNHEY and CDR2 is SVGAGI. CDR3: CASSKDRQPQHF. CDR3 nucleotide sequence: TGTGCCAGCAGTAAAGACCGCCAGCCCCAGCATTTT.

V and J are TRBV4-1 and TRBJ2-5; no clear D. Germline assignment: CDR1 MGHRA and CDR2 YSYEKL. The CDR3 is 14 residues long. Trimming left V 5 bases short and J 5 bases short, with 15 bases between. As DNA, the CDR3 is TGCGCCAGCAGCTATAGACCCGGCATGGAGACCCAGTACTTC. Translation gives CASSYRPGMETQYF.

The chain couples TRBV29-1 to TRBJ1-2; D unresolved. The V and J ends lost 4 bases and 5 bases respectively, with 23 bases between them. CDR1 is SQVTM and CDR2 is ANQGSEA in the germline V gene. The CDR3 totals 16 residues. This CDR3 is CSVGVGATLPRYGYTF. CDR3 sequence (DNA): TGCAGCGTTGGGGTCGGTGCAACCCTACCCAGATATGGCTACACCTTC.

The V gene is TRBV2, the J gene TRBJ1-5, with TRBD1 as a possible D gene (5 bases). The CDR3 contains 15 residues. Trimming removed 6 bases from V and 3 bases from J, with 15 bases in between. The germline V gene encodes CDR1 SNHLY and CDR2 FYNNEI. CDR3 sequence reads: CASSRGDLNNQPQHF. The CDR3 DNA reads TGTGCCAGCAGCCGGGGCGATTTGAACAATCAGCCCCAGCATTTT.

This clone was seen just once. V usage is TRBV7-8 and J usage is TRBJ2-7; the D gene is possibly TRBD2 (6 bases). This CDR3 is built from 14 residues. Deletions cut 4 bases from V and 0 bases from J, with 10 bases between. Germline lookup yields CDR1 SGHVS and CDR2 FQNEAQ. The chain's CDR3 is CASSSPGLSYEQYF. DNA of the CDR3: TGTGCCAGCAGCTCCCCGGGACTCTCCTACGAGCAGTACTTC.

V is TRBV19 and J is TRBJ1-5, with D possibly TRBD1 on 5 matching bases. Germline V gene lookup returns CDR1 LNHDA and CDR2 SQIVND (reference sequence). The CDR3 totals 17 residues. With 9 bases removed from V and 0 bases from J, the gap between germline ends came to 21 bases. As DNA, the CDR3 is TGTGCCAGCAAACAAAGAGCAGGGCCCTATAGCAATCAGCCCCAGCATTTT. It translates to CASKQRAGPYSNQPQHF.

The chain carries TRBV5-8 and TRBJ1-4, with 7 bases lining up with TRBD1. The V segment lost 0 bases and the J segment 4 bases; nucleotides outside the gene matches: 3. Looked up from germline, CDR1 is SGHTS and CDR2 is YDEGEE. The CDR3 contains 15 residues. CDR3 nucleotide sequence: TGTGCCAGCAGCTTGGTGGGACAGTATAATGAAAAACTGTTTTTT. Its protein product is CASSLVGQYNEKLFF.

The chain employs TRBV11-2 and TRBJ2-7; 10 bases fit TRBD1. Germline assignment: CDR1 SGHAT and CDR2 FQNNGV. V lost 3 bases to trimming and J lost 5 bases; unmatched junction nucleotides: 4. This CDR3 is 14 amino acids long. CDR3 bases: TGTGCCAGCAGCTTTCAGGGACAGGGGCACGAGCAGTACTTC. Residues: CASSFQGQGHEQYF.

V usage is TRBV28 and J usage is TRBJ2-5; D might be TRBD2 (6 bases). Germline CDR1 reads MDHEN; CDR2 reads SYDVKM. V shed 7 bases and J shed 4 bases, with 13 bases lying between them. This CDR3 is 13 amino acids long. CDR3 coding DNA: TGTGCCAGCAAAACTCCGGGAGTAGAGACCCAGTACTTC. Amino acids: CASKTPGVETQYF.

The chain uses TRBV18 and TRBJ1-2; tentative D call: TRBD1 (5 bases). Germline CDR1 is KGHSH and CDR2 is LQKENI. The V end was cut by 4 bases, the J end by 6 bases, with 15 bases between. CDR3 length: 14 amino acids. CDR3 loop: CASSQVEGTDGYTF. The DNA of the CDR3 is TGTGCCAGCTCACAGGTCGAGGGGACGGATGGCTACACCTTC.

In its sample, this clone was seen once. The chain links TRBV9 to TRBJ1-2; a weak D match, TRBD1 (5 bases). Germline assignment: CDR1 SGDLS and CDR2 YYNGEE. Trimming cost V 4 bases and J 2 bases, with 12 bases left between them. The CDR3 extends over 14 amino acids. The CDR3 sequence: CASSYDRGNYGYTF. In nucleotides, the CDR3 is TGTGCCAGCAGCTACGACCGGGGCAACTATGGCTACACCTTC. Full variable domain (rest looked up from reference TRBV9 and TRBJ1-2): DSGVTQTPKHLITATGQRVTLRCSPRSGDLSVYWYQQSLDQGLQFLIQYYNGEERAKGNILERFSAQQFPDLHSELNLSSLELGDSALYFCASSYDRGNYGYTFGSGTRLTVV.

The genes are TRBV6-6 and TRBJ1-6; D remains unclear. The CDR3 runs to 12 residues. Germline assignment: CDR1 MNHNY and CDR2 SVGAGI (reference sequence). V was clipped by 0 bases and J by 10 bases, with 4 bases between them. The CDR3 sequence: CASSYSGSPLHF. The CDR3 DNA sequence: TGTGCCAGCAGTTACTCGGGCTCACCCCTCCACTTT.

Here the CDR3 DNA reads TGTGCCAGCAGCCCGACAGGGGCCAACTATGGCTACACCTTC. It yields the protein CASSPTGANYGYTF. This chain uses TRBV7-8 with TRBJ1-2; 8 bases map to TRBD1. V shed 5 bases, J shed 2 bases, and the junction held 4 bases outside the gene matches. This CDR3 has 14 amino acids. Germline CDR1 reads SGHVS; CDR2 reads FQNEAQ. Full variable domain (outside the CDR3, taken from reference TRBV7-8 and TRBJ1-2): GAGVSQSPRYKVAKRGQDVALRCDPISGHVSLFWYQQALGQGPEFLTYFQNEAQLDKSGLPSDRFFAERPEGSVSTLKIQRTQQEDSAVYLCASSPTGANYGYTFGSGTRLTVV.

This chain joins TRBV7-3 and TRBJ2-1; D might be TRBD2 (6 bases). Trimming shortened V by 5 bases and J by 1 base, and 15 bases separated the two germline ends. The CDR3 contains 16 residues. Germline V gene lookup returns CDR1 SGHTA and CDR2 FQGTGA. Here the CDR3 DNA reads TGTGCCAGCAGCCCCCACGGTAGCGGATCCTACAATGAGCAGTTCTTC. The encoded protein is CASSPHGSGSYNEQFF.

The V and J genes are TRBV18 and TRBJ1-6; TRBD1 aligns across 10 bases. The CDR3 extends over 17 amino acids. Germline-derived CDR1 and CDR2 are KGHSH and LQKENI. V trimming: 0 bases; J trimming: 7 bases; junction bases outside the gene matches: 6. The CDR3 protein is CASSPPGGTGANSPLHF. In DNA, the CDR3 is TGTGCCAGCTCACCACCGGGAGGGACAGGGGCCAATTCACCCCTCCACTTT.

The chain carries TRBV2 and TRBJ2-2; 7 bases are a match to TRBD1. There are 14 residues in the CDR3. The V gene's germline CDR1 is SNHLY and CDR2 FYNNEI. V trimming: 5 bases; J trimming: 1 base; junction bases outside the gene matches: 1. This CDR3 reads CASSRQGNTGELFF. CDR3 bases: TGTGCCAGCAGTAGACAGGGGAACACCGGGGAGCTGTTTTTT.

This clone was picked up one time. The chain employs TRBV4-1 and TRBJ2-5, with D possibly being TRBD1 or TRBD2 (6 bases each). The germline V and J ends were trimmed by 2 bases and 1 base, with 11 bases remaining between them. Germline loops: CDR1 MGHRA, CDR2 YSYEKL. The CDR3 runs to 15 residues. The CDR3 DNA reads TGCGCCAGCAGCCAAATTCGGGGGCCCCAAGAGACCCAGTACTTC. Encoded protein: CASSQIRGPQETQYF.

The chain joins TRBV7-3 to TRBJ2-1; 7 bases match TRBD1. The CDR3 covers 12 residues. CDR1 and CDR2 from the germline V gene are SGHTA and FQGTGA. V dropped 8 bases and J dropped 8; count of bases not matched to a gene: 6. The DNA of the CDR3 is TGTGCCAGCGACAGGGCATGGTATGAGCAGTTCTTC. This encodes CASDRAWYEQFF. Complete variable domain (other parts from reference TRBV7-3 and TRBJ2-1): GAGVSQTPSNKVTEKGKYVELRCDPISGHTALYWYRQSLGQGPEFLIYFQGTGAADDSGLPNDRFFAVRPEGSVSTLKIQRTERGDSAVYLCASDRAWYEQFFGPGTRLTVL.

The chain links TRBV30 to TRBJ2-6; D unresolved. In germline, CDR1 is GTSNPN, CDR2 SVGIG (reference sequence). The CDR3 runs to 13 residues. Between the trimmed V and J ends, which lost 3 bases and 1 base, there was a span of 4 bases. The CDR3 protein is CAWRDSGANVLTF. The CDR3 bases are TGTGCCTGGAGGGATTCTGGGGCCAACGTCCTGACTTTC. The full variable domain, rest sourced from reference TRBV30 and TRBJ2-6, is SQTIHQWPATLVQPVGSPLSLECTVEGTSNPNLYWYRQAAGRGLQLLFYSVGIGQISSEVPQNLSASRPQDRQFILSSKKLLLSDSGFYLCAWRDSGANVLTFGAGSRLTVL.